The subject of this entry is one T cell receptor beta chain. Its antigen remains unknown. This entry belongs to a study of spatial heterogeneity in lung cancer. Each TCR cDNA molecule carried a unique molecular identifier. TCRdb used MiXCR to reprocess the 5' RACE reads, holding one entry per CDR3 protein. The table shows some 3,500 distinct CDR3 sequences, with approximately 15% occurring only once. The time point here: sample taken at primary tumor resection. The cohort: approximately 66 early-stage, untreated non-small cell lung cancer patients. Frozen PBMC, nontumor lung or tumor provided whole RNA, which was sequenced unsorted. Findings and caveats of the study: Approximate estimated coverage of tumor T cells amounted to 7% for alpha and 12% to 15% for beta chains. Tumors with more nonsynonymous mutations had more expanded intratumoral alpha and beta TCRs.

The V gene lost 4 bases and the J gene lost 6 bases, with 14 bases spanning the gap. Germline CDR1 reads KGHDR; CDR2 reads SFDVKD. This CDR3 region has 15 residues. This rearrangement joins TRBV24-1 to TRBJ2-2, with D perhaps being TRBD1 or TRBD2 (5 bases each). The sample consisted of lung tumor tissue, taken at surgery. The origin of this receptor is a male donor with early-stage non-small cell lung cancer. The CDR3 DNA follows: TGTGCCACCAGTGACGCCGGGACGTATTCCGGGGAGCTGTTTTTT. Its translation is CATSDAGTYSGELFF.